The rows below give T cell receptor beta chains drawn from one sample of a study of blood T cell repertoires in COVID-19. Clones were read by immunoSEQ multiplex PCR, and TCRdb kept only the in-frame ones, dropping some. The sample records some 400,000 clones, 85% to 90% being singletons. The sequencing sample was made of peripheral blood. The receptor set was obtained from a human donor in a cohort sampled during active COVID-19. CDR3s include the opening cysteine and the closing phenylalanine or tryptophan. A D gene is named only where the DNA matches it firmly. The size field is filled for only some rows; it gives once, few, many or a size class.

j_call: TRBJ2-7; v_call: TRBV28; clone_size: .; d_call: TRBD1; cdr3_aa: CASTGDRGIEQYF; cdr3_nt: TGTGCCAGCACCGGGGACAGAGGAATCGAGCAGTACTTC
j_call: TRBJ2-3; v_call: TRBV12-3/TRBV12-4; clone_size: .; d_call: .; cdr3_aa: CASSLLRTDTQYF; cdr3_nt: TGTGCCAGCAGTTTACTTCGGACAGATACGCAGTATTTT
j_call: TRBJ2-3; v_call: TRBV6-5; clone_size: .; d_call: TRBD2; cdr3_aa: CASSSLAGGTDTQYF; cdr3_nt: TGTGCCAGCAGTTCACTAGCGGGGGGCACAGATACGCAGTATTTT
j_call: TRBJ1-1; v_call: TRBV6-4; clone_size: .; d_call: TRBD1; cdr3_aa: CASSAGGITEAFF; cdr3_nt: TGTGCCAGCAGTGCAGGGGGCATCACTGAAGCTTTCTTT
j_call: TRBJ1-1; v_call: TRBV15; clone_size: .; d_call: .; cdr3_aa: CATLQGYMNTEAFF; cdr3_nt: TGTGCCACCCTTCAGGGTTACATGAACACTGAAGCTTTCTTT
j_call: TRBJ1-1; v_call: TRBV9; clone_size: .; d_call: .; cdr3_aa: CASSATPDSVEAFF; cdr3_nt: TGTGCCAGCAGCGCAACCCCCGATTCGGTTGAAGCTTTCTTT
j_call: TRBJ2-5; v_call: TRBV7-3; clone_size: .; d_call: .; cdr3_aa: CASSLGQFGTQYF; cdr3_nt: TGTGCCAGCAGCTTAGGGCAGTTCGGGACCCAGTACTTC
j_call: TRBJ2-1; v_call: TRBV30; clone_size: .; d_call: TRBD2; cdr3_aa: CAWSVQRGLAGGHNEQFF; cdr3_nt: TGTGCCTGGAGTGTACAGCGGGGACTAGCGGGAGGGCACAATGAGCAGTTCTTC
j_call: TRBJ2-5; v_call: TRBV29-1; clone_size: .; d_call: .; cdr3_aa: CSVGRLGQETQYF; cdr3_nt: TGCAGCGTAGGACGACTAGGCCAAGAGACCCAGTACTTC
j_call: TRBJ1-6; v_call: TRBV4-2; clone_size: .; d_call: TRBD1; cdr3_aa: CASSPRQGATGTPLHF; cdr3_nt: TGTGCCAGCAGCCCCCGACAGGGGGCAACAGGGACACCCCTCCACTTT
j_call: TRBJ1-4; v_call: TRBV19; clone_size: .; d_call: .; cdr3_aa: CASSSDYNEKLFF; cdr3_nt: TGTGCCAGTAGTTCGGACTATAATGAAAAACTGTTTTTT
j_call: TRBJ2-6; v_call: TRBV6-5; clone_size: .; d_call: .; cdr3_aa: CASTWTSGANVLTF; cdr3_nt: TGTGCCAGTACCTGGACATCTGGGGCCAACGTCCTGACTTTC
j_call: TRBJ1-3; v_call: TRBV18; clone_size: .; d_call: .; cdr3_aa: CASSPRQNSGNTIYF; cdr3_nt: TGTGCCAGCTCACCCCGACAGAACTCTGGAAACACCATATATTTT
j_call: TRBJ1-4; v_call: TRBV3-1/TRBV3-2; clone_size: .; d_call: TRBD1; cdr3_aa: CASSPTGTGGEKLFF; cdr3_nt: TGTGCCAGCAGTCCCACGGGGACAGGGGGGGAAAAACTGTTTTTT
j_call: TRBJ1-4; v_call: TRBV9; clone_size: once; d_call: .; cdr3_aa: CASSREDEKLFF; cdr3_nt: TGTGCCAGCAGCCGGGAGGATGAAAAACTGTTTTTT
j_call: TRBJ2-1; v_call: TRBV19; clone_size: .; d_call: .; cdr3_aa: CASSIISGQYNEQFF; cdr3_nt: TGTGCCAGTAGTATAATTAGCGGACAATACAATGAGCAGTTCTTC